This T cell receptor beta chain is drawn from a study of blood T cell repertoires in COVID-19 (dated by TCRdb to 2018 to 2020). About the full investigation: Samples covering the acute and convalescent phases of COVID-19 were provided by collaborators in the United States, Italy and Spain. The repertoires were released in a freely available public database intended as a resource for research on the immune response to SARS-CoV-2. The samples were drawn from the first 160 participants of the ongoing ImmuneRACE study and from 950 to 1,500 subjects provided by 6 global collaborators. Where available, HLA class I and class II types were obtained from metadata supplied by the sample provider rather than from assay-based typing. The dataset comprised deeply sampled blood TCRbeta repertoires from subjects exposed to, actively infected with, or recovered from COVID-19. A de-identified subject ID, COVID-19 status, age in years and sex were almost always included in the sample metadata. The prospective study material was composed of cDNA or gDNA derived from T cells, B-cell-depleted T cells, or PBMCs.

What the work shows at the level of the full study, not this receptor alone: Clinical and demographic metadata were provided uncurated, with the amount varying by source and participant.

Regarding this clone: Its antigen remains unidentified. No base qualities exist here, and no much larger clone lies one base off it.

Its CDR3 holds 16 amino acids, cysteine through phenylalanine. Just the 48-base CDR3 DNA is kept, in frame starting at base 1. CDR1 and CDR2 are read off the germline V gene (reference sequence) as LNHDA and SQIVND. V trim: 4 bases; J trim: 7 bases; unmatched bases: 7. The immunoSEQ Assay, a bias-controlled multiplex PCR, was used to amplify TCRbeta CDR3 regions from genomic DNA. For the original study's pipeline: The number of nucleated cells in each sample was estimated from the amplification of reference gene primers within the assay. To quantify the absolute abundance of each unique TCRbeta CDR3 rearrangement, sequence reads were collapsed and filtered. Productive Simpson clonality was computed per sample as the square root of Simpson's diversity index over productive rearrangements. TCRdb stores this immuneACCESS table with in-frame sequences only. Part of the clones is absent; in the studies checked, under half of the shortfall reflects unresolved V genes, and no reason is known for the rest. That table gives V, J and clone size, and the DNA gave D and trimming. The sample table records 300,000 to 450,000 clones; around 85% of these occur just once. The ten largest clones take up under 4% of the sample.

Collaborating institutions collected whole blood in K2EDTA tubes following their own protocols. For TCRbeta analysis, collaborators shipped samples as frozen whole blood, isolated PBMCs, or DNA extracted from either of those sample types. The sequence joins TRBV19 to TRBJ2-1, with 13 junctional bases fitting TRBD2. The origin of this receptor is a young woman with acute or convalescent COVID-19. The specimen sequenced was peripheral blood. In nucleotide form, the sequence is TGTGCCAGTAGTACCCGGACTAGCGGGAGTAAAAATGAGCAGTTCTTC. This is translated as CASSTRTSGSKNEQFF.